This TCR beta chain was recovered during a study of blood T cell repertoires in COVID-19. TCRdb keeps only in-frame clones here, not all; method: immunoSEQ multiplex PCR. The sample shows a few hundred thousand clones, 75% to 90% of them seen only once. This CDR3 contains 14 residues. Germline V gene data show CDR1 as SGHVS and CDR2 as FQNEAQ. V lost 4 bases to trimming and J lost 2 bases, with 11 bases between them. This clone has just a few counts. The TCR was taken from a woman in her forties who had been exposed to COVID-19. This chain uses TRBV7-8 with TRBJ1-2; the D gene is possibly TRBD1 (5 bases). Specimen: PBMCs or T cells enriched from blood (not recorded which). The CDR3 DNA reads as TGTGCCAGCAGCTCGCCACAGGAAAACTATGGCTACACCTTC. It translates to CASSSPQENYGYTF.